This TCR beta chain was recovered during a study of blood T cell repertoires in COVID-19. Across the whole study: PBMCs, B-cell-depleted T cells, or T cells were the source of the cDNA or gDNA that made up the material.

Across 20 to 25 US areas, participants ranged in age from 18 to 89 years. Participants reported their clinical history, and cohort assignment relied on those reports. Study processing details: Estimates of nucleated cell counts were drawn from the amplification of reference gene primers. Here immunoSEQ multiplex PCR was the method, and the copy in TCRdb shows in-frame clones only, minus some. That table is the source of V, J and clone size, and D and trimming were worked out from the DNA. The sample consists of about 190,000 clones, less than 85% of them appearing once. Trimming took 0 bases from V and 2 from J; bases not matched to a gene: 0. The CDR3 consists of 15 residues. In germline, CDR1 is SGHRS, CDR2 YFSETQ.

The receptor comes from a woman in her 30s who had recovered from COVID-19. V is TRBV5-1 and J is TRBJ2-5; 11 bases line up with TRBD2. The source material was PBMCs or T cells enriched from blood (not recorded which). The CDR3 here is CASSLGLAGQETQYF. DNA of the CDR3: TGCGCCAGCAGCTTGGGACTAGCGGGGCAAGAGACCCAGTACTTC.